This is a list of T cell receptor beta chains from one sample in a study of blood T cell repertoires in COVID-19. Assay: immunoSEQ multiplex PCR; the TCRdb copy retains only in-frame clones and omits some. The sample carries approximately 90,000 clones, 85% recorded once. The source material was peripheral blood. The receptor source for this set is a man aged 55 to 70 with acute or convalescent COVID-19. Both conserved end residues are part of each CDR3. D genes are given only for firm matches. The listing skips clone size in some rows; elsewhere it reads once, few, many or a size class.

v_call	j_call	d_call	clone_size	cdr3_aa	cdr3_nt
TRBV5-1	TRBJ1-4	NA	NA	CASRRGEANEKLFF	TGCGCCAGCAGAAGAGGGGAGGCTAATGAAAAACTGTTTTTT
TRBV30	TRBJ2-7	TRBD1	NA	CAWSRGQANSYEQYF	TGTGCCTGGAGCCGGGGACAGGCCAACTCCTACGAGCAGTACTTC
TRBV5-1	TRBJ2-3	TRBD2	NA	CASSSTAGGFTDTQYF	TGCGCCAGCAGCTCCACGGCGGGAGGGTTCACAGATACGCAGTATTTT
TRBV12-3/TRBV12-4	TRBJ1-5	NA	many	CASTEVGQPQHF	TGTGCCAGCACCGAGGTGGGTCAGCCCCAGCATTTT
TRBV19	TRBJ1-3	NA	medium-sized	CASSFQGTGNTIYF	TGTGCCAGTAGCTTCCAGGGTACTGGAAACACCATATATTTT
TRBV20-1	TRBJ2-1	TRBD2	NA	CSASSSGGPFGNEQFF	TGCAGTGCTAGTAGTAGCGGGGGGCCGTTCGGCAATGAGCAGTTCTTC
TRBV6-5	TRBJ1-5	NA	NA	CASRKQGYNQPQHF	TGTGCCAGCAGAAAACAGGGATACAATCAGCCCCAGCATTTT
TRBV5-8	TRBJ2-1	NA	NA	CASSLRGVPYNEQFF	TGTGCCAGCAGCTTGCGGGGAGTCCCCTACAATGAGCAGTTCTTC
TRBV7-2	TRBJ2-7	TRBD2	once	CASSLRSLAGGLYEQYF	TGTGCCAGCAGCTTACGGTCTCTAGCGGGAGGGCTGTACGAGCAGTACTTC
TRBV11-2	TRBJ2-1	TRBD2	NA	CASSPELAGVYNEQFF	TGTGCCAGCAGCCCTGAATTGGCGGGGGTCTACAATGAGCAGTTCTTC
TRBV11-2	TRBJ1-4	NA	few	CASSLSTGIEKLFF	TGTGCCAGCAGCTTAAGCACAGGGATTGAAAAACTGTTTTTT
TRBV11-2	TRBJ2-1	NA	NA	CASSPTRQLYSYNEQFF	TGTGCCAGCAGCCCGACCAGACAGCTTTACTCCTACAATGAGCAGTTCTTC
TRBV3-1/TRBV3-2	TRBJ2-7	NA	NA	CASSQVEGHEQYF	TGTGCCAGCAGCCAAGTTGAGGGCCACGAGCAGTACTTC
TRBV5-1	TRBJ2-5	NA	NA	CASRLEETQYF	TGCGCCAGCAGACTAGAAGAGACCCAGTACTTC
TRBV5-1	TRBJ2-1	TRBD2	NA	CASSYSGRAVGNEQFF	TGCGCCAGCAGCTACAGCGGGAGGGCCGTGGGGAATGAGCAGTTCTTC
TRBV19	TRBJ1-2	TRBD1	NA	CASSILGQGTYGYTF	TGTGCCAGTAGTATCCTTGGACAGGGCACCTATGGCTACACCTTC
TRBV5-1	TRBJ1-4	TRBD1	NA	CASRGGQGARGEKLFF	TGCGCCAGCAGGGGTGGACAGGGGGCTCGTGGTGAAAAACTGTTTTTT
TRBV18	TRBJ1-1	NA	NA	CASSPSMNTEAFF	TGTGCCAGCTCACCAAGCATGAACACTGAAGCTTTCTTT